This TCR beta chain stems from a study of blood T cell repertoires in COVID-19. Across the whole study: Material from acute and convalescent COVID-19 was sourced from the United States, Italy and Spain.

The CDR3 is made up of 13 amino acids. CDR1 is MGHRA, CDR2 YSYEKL, per germline. After removal of 4 bases from V and 5 bases from J, the junction contained 1 base not matched to a gene. The protocol was immunoSEQ multiplex PCR, while the TCRdb copy is restricted to in-frame clones and leaves out a portion. The data hold roughly 300,000 clones, with approximately 91% observed a single time. This clone appeared a few times. The specimen sequenced was peripheral blood. J is TRBJ2-7 and V is TRBV4-1; 11 bases fit TRBD1. This clonotype was obtained from a man between 18 and 35 years old with active or convalescent COVID-19. CDR3 protein: CASSRGQGDEQYF. The CDR3 region has the DNA TGCGCCAGCAGCCGGGGACAGGGGGACGAGCAGTACTTC.